A selection of T cell receptor beta chains follows, all from one sample in a study of blood T cells in healthy people across ages. TCRdb re-called the 5' RACE reads with MiXCR, one entry per CDR3 protein. Among more than 800,000 distinct CDR3 sequences listed, around 26% were seen once. Input material: blood. These TCRs come from a woman over 75 in good health. CDR3s leave out the opening cysteine and the closing phenylalanine or tryptophan. The D gene is left open where the match is weak.

D | J | V | CDR3
TRBD2 | TRBJ2-5 | TRBV7-9 | ASTFSGGTQETQY
NA | TRBJ1-2 | TRBV7-9 | ASSLSPGKPYLFYGYT
NA | TRBJ1-4 | TRBV12-3/TRBV12-4 | AGSFEGEKLF
NA | TRBJ1-5 | TRBV20-1 | SAPEGRSNQPQH
TRBD2 | NA | TRBV7-2 | ANGLARFTGGETQY
TRBD1 | TRBJ1-2 | TRBV29-1 | SVERTGGSSGYT
TRBD1 | TRBJ2-7 | TRBV10-3 | AIASRQGSYEQY
NA | TRBJ1-1 | TRBV5-6 | ASSLLGFTSGTEAF
NA | TRBJ1-2 | TRBV14 | ASSQVNQHPLYGYT
NA | TRBJ1-2 | TRBV20-1 | SARDLRGNEGYT
NA | TRBJ1-1 | TRBV20-1 | SARWGLRTNTEAF
TRBD1 | TRBJ1-5 | TRBV7-9 | ASSSGTGVHQPQH
NA | TRBJ1-6 | TRBV6-2/TRBV6-3 | ASNPATANPPLH
NA | TRBJ2-1 | TRBV11-2 | ASSRMTGTPGGEQF
NA | TRBJ2-1 | TRBV3-1 | ASSLDSLSYNEQF
TRBD1 | TRBJ1-2 | TRBV18 | ASSQRTGDGYGYT
TRBD1 | TRBJ1-4 | TRBV18 | ASSPTGAETNEKLF
TRBD1 | TRBJ2-7 | TRBV7-8 | ASSSTGGQQY
NA | TRBJ2-1 | TRBV12-3/TRBV12-4 | ASSLGWGNYNEQF
NA | TRBJ2-1 | TRBV5-5 | ASSFGGLVYNEQF
NA | TRBJ1-6 | TRBV28 | ASQFRSGSYNSPLH
NA | TRBJ2-1 | TRBV11-2 | ASSRSSLGEQF
NA | TRBJ2-3 | TRBV13 | ASSETGAGDTQY
NA | TRBJ2-3 | TRBV4-2 | ASSQGLADTQY
TRBD1 | TRBJ1-1 | TRBV6-5 | ASSTRTGGEGTEAF
NA | TRBJ2-7 | TRBV10-3 | AIGGTPAVYEQY
TRBD1 | TRBJ1-1 | TRBV10-3 | AIGTGQGAITEAF
NA | TRBJ2-5 | TRBV6-5 | ASSRRDVSETQY
NA | TRBJ2-5 | TRBV20-1 | SAQFGGQETQY
TRBD1 | TRBJ1-6 | TRBV4-2 | ASSQERTGGRSPPH
TRBD2 | TRBJ2-1 | TRBV9 | ASSPRLAGMSDEQF
TRBD2 | TRBJ2-1 | TRBV11-2 | ASSLGFLAGSYNEQF
NA | TRBJ2-1 | TRBV3-1 | ASSTRYRDGGEQF
NA | TRBJ1-1 | TRBV20-1 | SARAVNRVGTEAF
TRBD2 | TRBJ2-1 | TRBV6-2/TRBV6-3 | ASSIPGLAGNEQF
NA | TRBJ1-2 | TRBV18 | ASSPQSIPDSPNYGYT
TRBD2 | TRBJ2-5 | TRBV29-1 | SVTPLANRETQY